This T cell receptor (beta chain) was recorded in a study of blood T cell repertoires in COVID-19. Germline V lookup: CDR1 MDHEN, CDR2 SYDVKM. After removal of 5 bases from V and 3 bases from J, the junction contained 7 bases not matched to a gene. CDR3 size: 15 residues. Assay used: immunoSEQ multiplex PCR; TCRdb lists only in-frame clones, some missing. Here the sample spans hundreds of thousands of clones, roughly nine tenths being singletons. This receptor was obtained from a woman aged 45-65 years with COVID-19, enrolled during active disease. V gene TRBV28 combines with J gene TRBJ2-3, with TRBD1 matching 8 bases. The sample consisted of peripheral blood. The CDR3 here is CASSLRQGSTDTQYF. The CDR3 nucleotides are TGTGCCAGCAGTCTTCGACAGGGGTCGACAGATACGCAGTATTTT.